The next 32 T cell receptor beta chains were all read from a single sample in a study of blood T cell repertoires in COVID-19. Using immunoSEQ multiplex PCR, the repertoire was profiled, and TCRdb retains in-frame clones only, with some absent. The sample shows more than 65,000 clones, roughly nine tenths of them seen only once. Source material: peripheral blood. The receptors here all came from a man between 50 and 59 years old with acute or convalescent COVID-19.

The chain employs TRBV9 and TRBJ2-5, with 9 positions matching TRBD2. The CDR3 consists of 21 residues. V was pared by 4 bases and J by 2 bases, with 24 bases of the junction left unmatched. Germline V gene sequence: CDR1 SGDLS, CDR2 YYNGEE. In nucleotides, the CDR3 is TGTGCCAGCAGCTCCTCCCAGGTGGCTAGCGGGGCGGTCCCACTTCAAGAGACCCAGTACTTC. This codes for CASSSSQVASGAVPLQETQYF. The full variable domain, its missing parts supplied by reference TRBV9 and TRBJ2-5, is DSGVTQTPKHLITATGQRVTLRCSPRSGDLSVYWYQQSLDQGLQFLIQYYNGEERAKGNILERFSAQQFPDLHSELNLSSLELGDSALYFCASSSSQVASGAVPLQETQYFGPGTRLLVL.

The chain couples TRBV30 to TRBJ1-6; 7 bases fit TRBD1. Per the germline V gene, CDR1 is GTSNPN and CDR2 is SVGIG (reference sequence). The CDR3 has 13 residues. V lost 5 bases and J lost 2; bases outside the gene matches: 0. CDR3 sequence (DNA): TGTGCCTGGGACAGGGCCTATAATTCACCCCTCCACTTT. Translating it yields CAWDRAYNSPLHF.

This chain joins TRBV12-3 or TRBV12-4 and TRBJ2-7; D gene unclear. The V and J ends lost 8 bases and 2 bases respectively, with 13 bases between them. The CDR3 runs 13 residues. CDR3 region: CASPNTPTYEQYV. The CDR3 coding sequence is TGTGCCAGCCCCAATACACCGACCTACGAGCAGTACGTC.

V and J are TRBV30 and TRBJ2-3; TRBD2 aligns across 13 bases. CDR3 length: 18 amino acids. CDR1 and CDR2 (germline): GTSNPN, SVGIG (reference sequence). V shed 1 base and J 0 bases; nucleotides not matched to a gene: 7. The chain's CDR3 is CAWSAGTSGVSSTDTQYF. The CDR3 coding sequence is TGTGCCTGGAGTGCCGGGACTAGCGGGGTCTCTAGCACAGATACGCAGTATTTT.

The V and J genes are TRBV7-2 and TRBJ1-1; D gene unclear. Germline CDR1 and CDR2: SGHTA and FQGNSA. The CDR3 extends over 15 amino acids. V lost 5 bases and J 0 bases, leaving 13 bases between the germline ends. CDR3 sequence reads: CASSQDWRVNTEAFF. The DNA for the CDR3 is TGTGCCAGCAGCCAGGACTGGCGGGTGAACACTGAAGCTTTCTTT.

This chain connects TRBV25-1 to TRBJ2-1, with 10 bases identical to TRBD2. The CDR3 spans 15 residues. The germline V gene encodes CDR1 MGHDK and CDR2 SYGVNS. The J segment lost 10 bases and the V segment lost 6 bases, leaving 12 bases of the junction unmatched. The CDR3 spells CASRLAGSYQGEQFF. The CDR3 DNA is TGTGCCAGCAGACTAGCGGGGAGCTACCAAGGCGAGCAGTTCTTC. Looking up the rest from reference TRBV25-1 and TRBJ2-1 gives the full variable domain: EADIYQTPRYLVIGTGKKITLECSQTMGHDKMYWYQQDPGMELHLIHYSYGVNSTEKGDLSSESTVSRIRTEHFPLTLESARPSHTSQYLCASRLAGSYQGEQFFGPGTRLTVL.

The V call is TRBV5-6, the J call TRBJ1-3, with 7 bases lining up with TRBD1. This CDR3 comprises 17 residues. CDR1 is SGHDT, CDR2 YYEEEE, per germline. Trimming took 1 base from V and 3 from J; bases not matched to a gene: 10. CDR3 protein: CASSLSGSGGYGNTIYF. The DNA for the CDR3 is TGTGCCAGCAGCTTGTCGGGGTCAGGGGGTTATGGAAACACCATATATTTT.

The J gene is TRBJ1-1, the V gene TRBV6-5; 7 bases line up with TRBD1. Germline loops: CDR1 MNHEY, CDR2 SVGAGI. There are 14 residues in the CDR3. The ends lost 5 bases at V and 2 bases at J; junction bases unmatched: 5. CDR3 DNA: TGTGCCAGCAGTCCTAACAGGGGCAACACTGAAGCTTTCTTT. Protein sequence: CASSPNRGNTEAFF.

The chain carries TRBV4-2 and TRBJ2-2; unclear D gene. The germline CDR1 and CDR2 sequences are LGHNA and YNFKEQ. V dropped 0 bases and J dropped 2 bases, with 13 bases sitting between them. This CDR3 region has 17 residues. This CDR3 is CASSQDHEFLNTGELFF. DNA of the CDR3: TGTGCCAGCAGCCAAGATCACGAATTCCTAAACACCGGGGAGCTGTTTTTT.

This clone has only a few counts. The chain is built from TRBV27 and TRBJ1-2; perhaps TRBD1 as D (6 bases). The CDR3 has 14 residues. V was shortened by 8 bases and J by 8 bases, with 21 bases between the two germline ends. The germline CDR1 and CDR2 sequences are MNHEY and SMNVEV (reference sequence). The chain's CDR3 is CASCRTTGSLGYTF. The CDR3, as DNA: TGTGCCAGCTGCCGAACTACAGGGTCCCTAGGCTACACCTTC.

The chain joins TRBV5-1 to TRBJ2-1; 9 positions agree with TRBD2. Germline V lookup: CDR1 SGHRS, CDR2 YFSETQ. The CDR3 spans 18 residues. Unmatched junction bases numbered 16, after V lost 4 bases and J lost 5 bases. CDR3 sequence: CASSRSGTGTSIHNEQFF. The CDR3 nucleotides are TGCGCCAGCAGCCGATCTGGAACTGGGACTAGCATCCACAATGAGCAGTTCTTC.

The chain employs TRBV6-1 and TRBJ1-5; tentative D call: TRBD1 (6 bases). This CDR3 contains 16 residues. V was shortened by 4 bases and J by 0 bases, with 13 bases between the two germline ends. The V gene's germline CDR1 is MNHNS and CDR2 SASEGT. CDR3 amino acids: CASSAWTDYSNQPQHF. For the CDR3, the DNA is TGTGCCAGCAGTGCCTGGACAGACTATAGCAATCAGCCCCAGCATTTT.

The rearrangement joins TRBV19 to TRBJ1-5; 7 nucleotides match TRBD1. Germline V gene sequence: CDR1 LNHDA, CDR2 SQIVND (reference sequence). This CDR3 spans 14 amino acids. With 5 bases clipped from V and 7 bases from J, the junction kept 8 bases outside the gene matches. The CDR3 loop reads CASSASGGYQPQHF. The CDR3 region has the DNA TGTGCCAGTAGTGCATCAGGGGGATACCAGCCCCAGCATTTT. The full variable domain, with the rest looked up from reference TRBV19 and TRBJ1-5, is DGGITQSPKYLFRKEGQNVTLSCEQNLNHDAMYWYRQDPGQGLRLIYYSQIVNDFQKGDIAEGYSVSREKKESFPLTVTSAQKNPTAFYLCASSASGGYQPQHFGDGTRLSIL.

The CDR3 sequence: CASSHKVTGLAKNIQYF. The CDR3 DNA reads as TGTGCCAGCAGCCATAAGGTTACAGGGCTAGCCAAAAACATTCAGTACTTC. The genes are TRBV3-1 (or the pseudogene TRBV3-2) and TRBJ2-4; D perhaps matches TRBD1 (6 bases). The V end lost 3 bases, the J end lost 0 bases, and 15 bases lay between the germline ends. CDR3 size: 17 residues. The V gene's germline CDR1 is LGHDT and CDR2 YNNKEL (reference sequence).

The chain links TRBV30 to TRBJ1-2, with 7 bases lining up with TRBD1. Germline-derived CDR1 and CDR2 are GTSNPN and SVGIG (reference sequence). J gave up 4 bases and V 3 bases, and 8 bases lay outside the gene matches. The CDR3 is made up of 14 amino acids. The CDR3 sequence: CAWSADRDSYGYTF. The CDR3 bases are TGTGCCTGGAGCGCCGACAGGGATAGCTATGGCTACACCTTC. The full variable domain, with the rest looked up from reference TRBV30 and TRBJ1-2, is SQTIHQWPATLVQPVGSPLSLECTVEGTSNPNLYWYRQAAGRGLQLLFYSVGIGQISSEVPQNLSASRPQDRQFILSSKKLLLSDSGFYLCAWSADRDSYGYTFGSGTRLTVV.

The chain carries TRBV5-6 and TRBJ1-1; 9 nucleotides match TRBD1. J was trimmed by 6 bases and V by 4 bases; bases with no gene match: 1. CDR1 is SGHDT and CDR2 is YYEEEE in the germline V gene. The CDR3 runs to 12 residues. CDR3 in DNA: TGTGCCAGCAGCGGACAGGGGTCTGAAGCTTTCTTT. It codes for CASSGQGSEAFF.

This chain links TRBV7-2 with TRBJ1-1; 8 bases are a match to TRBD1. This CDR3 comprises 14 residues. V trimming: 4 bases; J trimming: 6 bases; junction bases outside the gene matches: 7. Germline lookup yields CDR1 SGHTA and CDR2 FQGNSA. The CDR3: CASSWTGQVPEAFF. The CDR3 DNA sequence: TGTGCCAGCAGCTGGACAGGGCAGGTTCCTGAAGCTTTCTTT.

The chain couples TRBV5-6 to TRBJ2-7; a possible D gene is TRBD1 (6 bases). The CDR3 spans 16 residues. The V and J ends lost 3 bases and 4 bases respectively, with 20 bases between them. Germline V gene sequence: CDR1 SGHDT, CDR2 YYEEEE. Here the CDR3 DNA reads TGTGCCAGCAGCTCGACAAGGACAGTCACGCCTTACGAGCAGTACTTC. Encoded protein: CASSSTRTVTPYEQYF.

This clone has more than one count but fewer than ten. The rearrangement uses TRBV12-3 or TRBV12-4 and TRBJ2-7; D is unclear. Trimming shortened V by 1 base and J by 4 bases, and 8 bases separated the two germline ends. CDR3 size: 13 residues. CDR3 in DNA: TGTGCCAGCAGTTTAGGCGGATTTTACGAGCAGTACGTC. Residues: CASSLGGFYEQYV.

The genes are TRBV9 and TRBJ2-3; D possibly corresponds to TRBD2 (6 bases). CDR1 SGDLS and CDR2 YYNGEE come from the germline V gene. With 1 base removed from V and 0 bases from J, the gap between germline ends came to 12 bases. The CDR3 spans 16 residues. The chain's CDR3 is CASSVNSGASTDTQYF. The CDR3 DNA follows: TGTGCCAGCAGCGTAAATAGCGGTGCCAGCACAGATACGCAGTATTTT.

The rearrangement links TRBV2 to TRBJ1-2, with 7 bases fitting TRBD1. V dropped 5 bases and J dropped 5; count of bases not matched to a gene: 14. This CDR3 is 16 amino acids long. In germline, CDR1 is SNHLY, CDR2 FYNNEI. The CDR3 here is CASSPGNRGTSYGYTF. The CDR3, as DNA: TGTGCCAGCAGTCCGGGGAACAGGGGCACGTCATATGGCTACACCTTC.

DNA for the CDR3: TGTGCCAGCAGTTATTCAGGTTGGGAGGACGAGCAGTACTTC. It codes for CASSYSGWEDEQYF. This chain joins TRBV28 and TRBJ2-7; perhaps TRBD2 as D (6 bases). V shed 4 bases and J shed 5 bases, with 15 bases lying between them. From germline, CDR1 is MDHEN and CDR2 SYDVKM. This CDR3 has 14 amino acids.

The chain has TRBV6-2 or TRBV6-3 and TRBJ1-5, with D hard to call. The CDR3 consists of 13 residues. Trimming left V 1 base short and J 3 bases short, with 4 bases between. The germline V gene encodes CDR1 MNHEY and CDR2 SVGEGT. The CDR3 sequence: CASSYFHNQPQHF. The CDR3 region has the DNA TGTGCCAGCAGTTACTTCCACAATCAGCCCCAGCATTTT.

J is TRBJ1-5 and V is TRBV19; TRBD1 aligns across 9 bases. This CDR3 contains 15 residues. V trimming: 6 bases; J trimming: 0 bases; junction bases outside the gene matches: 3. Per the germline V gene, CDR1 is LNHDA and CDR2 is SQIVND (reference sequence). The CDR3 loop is CASRTGGISNQPQHF. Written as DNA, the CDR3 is TGTGCCAGTAGGACAGGGGGGATTAGCAATCAGCCCCAGCATTTT.

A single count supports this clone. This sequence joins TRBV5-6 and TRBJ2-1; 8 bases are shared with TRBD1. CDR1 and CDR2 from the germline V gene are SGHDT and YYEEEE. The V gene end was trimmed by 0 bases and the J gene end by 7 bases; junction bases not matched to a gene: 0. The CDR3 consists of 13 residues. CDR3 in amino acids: CASSLGTGNEQFF. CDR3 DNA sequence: TGTGCCAGCAGCTTGGGGACAGGGAATGAGCAGTTCTTC.

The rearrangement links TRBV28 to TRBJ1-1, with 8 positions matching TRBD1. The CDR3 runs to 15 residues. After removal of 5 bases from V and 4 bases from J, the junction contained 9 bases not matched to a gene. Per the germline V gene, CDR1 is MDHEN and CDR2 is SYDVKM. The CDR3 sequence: CASSHGQGMFTEAFF. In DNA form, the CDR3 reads TGTGCCAGCAGTCACGGACAGGGAATGTTCACTGAAGCTTTCTTT.

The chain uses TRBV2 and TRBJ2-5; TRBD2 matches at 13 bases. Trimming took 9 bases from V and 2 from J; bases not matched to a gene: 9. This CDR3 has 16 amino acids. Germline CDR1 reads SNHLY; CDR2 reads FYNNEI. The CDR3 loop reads CARLPMTSGGQETQYF. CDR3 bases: TGTGCCAGGCTACCAATGACTAGCGGGGGGCAAGAGACCCAGTACTTC.

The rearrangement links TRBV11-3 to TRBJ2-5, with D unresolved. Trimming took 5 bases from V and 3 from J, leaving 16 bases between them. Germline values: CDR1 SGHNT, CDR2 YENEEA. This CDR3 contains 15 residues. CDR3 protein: CASSPSSSAKETQYF. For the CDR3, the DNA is TGTGCCAGCAGCCCCTCCTCCAGCGCGAAAGAGACCCAGTACTTC.

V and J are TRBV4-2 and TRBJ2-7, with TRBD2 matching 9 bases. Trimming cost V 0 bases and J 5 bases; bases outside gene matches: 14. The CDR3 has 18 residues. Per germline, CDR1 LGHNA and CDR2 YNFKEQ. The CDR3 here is CASSQELKGGGACDEQYV. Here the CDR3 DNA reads TGTGCCAGCAGCCAAGAATTGAAGGGCGGGGGGGCTTGTGACGAGCAGTACGTC.

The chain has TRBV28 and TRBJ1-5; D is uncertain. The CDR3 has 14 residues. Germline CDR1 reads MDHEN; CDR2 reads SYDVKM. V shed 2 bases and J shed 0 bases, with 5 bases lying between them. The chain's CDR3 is CASSLEDSNQPQHF. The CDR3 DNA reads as TGTGCCAGCAGTTTAGAGGATAGCAATCAGCCCCAGCATTTT.

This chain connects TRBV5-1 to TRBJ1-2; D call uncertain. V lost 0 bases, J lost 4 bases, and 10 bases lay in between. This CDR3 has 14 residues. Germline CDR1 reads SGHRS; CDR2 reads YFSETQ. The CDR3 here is CASSLGGEGYGYTF. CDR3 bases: TGCGCCAGCAGCTTGGGAGGCGAGGGCTATGGCTACACCTTC.

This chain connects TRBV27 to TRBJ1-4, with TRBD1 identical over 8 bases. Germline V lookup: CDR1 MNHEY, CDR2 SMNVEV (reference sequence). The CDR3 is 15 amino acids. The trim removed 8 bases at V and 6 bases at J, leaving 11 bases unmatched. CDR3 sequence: CASGPWTGRDEKLFF. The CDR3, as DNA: TGTGCCAGCGGCCCGTGGACAGGGAGGGATGAAAAACTGTTTTTT.